This record concerns one T cell receptor beta chain sequence. The sample carries other DNA sequences with the same CDR3. The sample originates from a study of blood T cell repertoires in COVID-19. On the study more broadly: The samples span acute and convalescent COVID-19 from the United States, Italy and Spain.

The length of the CDR3 is 13 residues. From germline, CDR1 is LNHDA and CDR2 SQIVND (reference sequence). With 4 bases removed from V and 2 bases from J, the gap between germline ends came to 8 bases. In the authors' methods: Estimated nucleated cell counts came from reference gene primer amplification. The protocol was immunoSEQ multiplex PCR, while the TCRdb copy is restricted to in-frame clones and leaves out a portion. That table supplies the V and J calls and clone size; D and trimming were determined from the DNA. The sample records 350,000 to 450,000 clones, roughly nine tenths being singletons. Within the 2 weeks before study entry, each person in the exposed group met a COVID-19 case.

This TCR was recovered from a woman aged 35 to 49 who had been exposed to COVID-19. The chain has TRBV19 and TRBJ1-2; D possibly corresponds to TRBD1 (6 bases). The sample was PBMCs or T cells enriched from blood (not recorded which). CDR3 sequence (DNA): TGTGCCAGTAGTAAGGGGGGGAACTATGGCTACACCTTC. Translating gives CASSKGGNYGYTF.